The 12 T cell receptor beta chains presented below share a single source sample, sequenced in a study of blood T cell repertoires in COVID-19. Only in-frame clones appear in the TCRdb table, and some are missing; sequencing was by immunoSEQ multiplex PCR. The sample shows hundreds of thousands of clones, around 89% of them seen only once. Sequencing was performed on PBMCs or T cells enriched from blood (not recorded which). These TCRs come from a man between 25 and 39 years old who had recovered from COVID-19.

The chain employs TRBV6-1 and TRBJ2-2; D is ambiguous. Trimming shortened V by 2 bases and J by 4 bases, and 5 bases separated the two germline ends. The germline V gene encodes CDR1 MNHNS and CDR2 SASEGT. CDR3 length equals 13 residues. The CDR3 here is CASSEQATGELFF. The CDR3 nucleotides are TGTGCCAGCAGTGAACAGGCCACCGGGGAGCTGTTTTTT.

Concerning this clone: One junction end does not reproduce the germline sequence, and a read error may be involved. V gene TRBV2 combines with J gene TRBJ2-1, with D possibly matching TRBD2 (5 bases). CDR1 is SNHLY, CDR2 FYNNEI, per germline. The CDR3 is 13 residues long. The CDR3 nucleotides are TGTGCCAGCAAGGCGGGCCCAAACAACGAGCAGTTCTTC. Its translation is CASKAGPNNEQFF. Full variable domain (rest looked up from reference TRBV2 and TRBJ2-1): EPEVTQTPSHQVTQMGQEVILRCVPISNHLYFYWYRQILGQKVEFLVSFYNNEISEKSEIFDDQFSVERPDGSNFTLKIRSTKLEDSAMYFCASKAGPNNEQFFGPGTRLTVL.

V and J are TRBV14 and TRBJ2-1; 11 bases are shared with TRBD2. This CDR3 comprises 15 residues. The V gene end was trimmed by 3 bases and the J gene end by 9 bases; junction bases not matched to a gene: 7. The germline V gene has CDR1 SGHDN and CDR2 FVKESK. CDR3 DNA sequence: TGTGCCAGCAGCCAGGGGGGAACTAGCGGGAGTGAGCAGTTCTTC. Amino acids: CASSQGGTSGSEQFF.

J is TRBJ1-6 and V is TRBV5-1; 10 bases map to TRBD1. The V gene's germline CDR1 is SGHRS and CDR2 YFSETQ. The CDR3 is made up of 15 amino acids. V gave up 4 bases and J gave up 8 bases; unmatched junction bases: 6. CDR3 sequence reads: CASSPGQGRHSPLHF. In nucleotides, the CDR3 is TGCGCCAGCAGCCCGGGACAGGGGAGACATTCACCCCTCCACTTT.

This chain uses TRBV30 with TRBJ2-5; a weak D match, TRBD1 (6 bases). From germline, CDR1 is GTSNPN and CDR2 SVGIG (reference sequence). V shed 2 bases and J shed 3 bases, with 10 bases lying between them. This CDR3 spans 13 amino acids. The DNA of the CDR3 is TGTGCCTGGAGTCGGGACAACAAAGAGACCCAGTACTTC. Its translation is CAWSRDNKETQYF.

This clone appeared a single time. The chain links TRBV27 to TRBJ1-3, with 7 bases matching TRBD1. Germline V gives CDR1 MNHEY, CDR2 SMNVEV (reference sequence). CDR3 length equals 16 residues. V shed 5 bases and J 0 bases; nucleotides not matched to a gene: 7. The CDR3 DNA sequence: TGTGCCAGCAGTCCAAAGGACAGGCCCTCTGGAAACACCATATATTTT. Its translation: CASSPKDRPSGNTIYF.

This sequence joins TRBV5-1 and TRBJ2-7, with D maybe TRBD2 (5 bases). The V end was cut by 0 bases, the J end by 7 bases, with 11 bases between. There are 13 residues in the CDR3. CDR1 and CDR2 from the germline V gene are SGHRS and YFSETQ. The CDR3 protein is CASSLDDGGEQYF. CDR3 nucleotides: TGCGCCAGCAGCTTGGACGATGGCGGGGAGCAGTACTTC. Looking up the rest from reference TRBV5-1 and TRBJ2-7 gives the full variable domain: KAGVTQTPRYLIKTRGQQVTLSCSPISGHRSVSWYQQTPGQGLQFLFEYFSETQRNKGNFPGRFSGRQFSNSRSEMNVSTLELGDSALYLCASSLDDGGEQYFGPGTRLTVT.

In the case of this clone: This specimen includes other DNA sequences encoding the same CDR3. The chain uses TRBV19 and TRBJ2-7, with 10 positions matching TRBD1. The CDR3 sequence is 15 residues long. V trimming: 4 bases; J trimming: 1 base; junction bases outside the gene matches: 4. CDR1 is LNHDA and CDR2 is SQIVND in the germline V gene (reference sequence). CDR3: CASSTPGQGSYEQYF. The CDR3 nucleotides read TGTGCCAGTAGTACTCCGGGACAGGGGTCCTACGAGCAGTACTTC.

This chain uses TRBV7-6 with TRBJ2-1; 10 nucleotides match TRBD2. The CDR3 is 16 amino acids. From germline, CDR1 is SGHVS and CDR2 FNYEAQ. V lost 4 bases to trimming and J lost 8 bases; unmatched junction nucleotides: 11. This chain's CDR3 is CASSSPALAGDDEQFF. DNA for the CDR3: TGTGCCAGCAGCTCTCCCGCTCTAGCGGGAGACGATGAGCAGTTCTTC.

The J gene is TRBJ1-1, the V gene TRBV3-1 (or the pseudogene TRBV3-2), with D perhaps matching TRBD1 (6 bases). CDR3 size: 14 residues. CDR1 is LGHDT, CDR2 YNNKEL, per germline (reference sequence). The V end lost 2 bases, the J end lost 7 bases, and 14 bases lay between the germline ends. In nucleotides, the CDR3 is TGTGCCAGCAGCCAAAACCCTGCGGACAGTGAAGCTTTCTTT. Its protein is CASSQNPADSEAFF.

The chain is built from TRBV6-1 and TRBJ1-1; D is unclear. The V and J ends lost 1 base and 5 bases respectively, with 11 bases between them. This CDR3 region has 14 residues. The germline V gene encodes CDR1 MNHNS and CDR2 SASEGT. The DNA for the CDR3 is TGTGCCAGCAGTGAAGGCGGTAAAGTGACTGAAGCTTTCTTT. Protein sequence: CASSEGGKVTEAFF.

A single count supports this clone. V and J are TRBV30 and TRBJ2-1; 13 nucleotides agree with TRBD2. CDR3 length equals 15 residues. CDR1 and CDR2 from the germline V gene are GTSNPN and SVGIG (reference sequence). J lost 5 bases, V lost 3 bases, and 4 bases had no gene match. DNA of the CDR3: TGTGCCTGGAGCCCGGGACTAGCGGGGAACAATGAGCAGTTCTTC. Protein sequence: CAWSPGLAGNNEQFF. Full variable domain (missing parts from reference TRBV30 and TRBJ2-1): SQTIHQWPATLVQPVGSPLSLECTVEGTSNPNLYWYRQAAGRGLQLLFYSVGIGQISSEVPQNLSASRPQDRQFILSSKKLLLSDSGFYLCAWSPGLAGNNEQFFGPGTRLTVL.